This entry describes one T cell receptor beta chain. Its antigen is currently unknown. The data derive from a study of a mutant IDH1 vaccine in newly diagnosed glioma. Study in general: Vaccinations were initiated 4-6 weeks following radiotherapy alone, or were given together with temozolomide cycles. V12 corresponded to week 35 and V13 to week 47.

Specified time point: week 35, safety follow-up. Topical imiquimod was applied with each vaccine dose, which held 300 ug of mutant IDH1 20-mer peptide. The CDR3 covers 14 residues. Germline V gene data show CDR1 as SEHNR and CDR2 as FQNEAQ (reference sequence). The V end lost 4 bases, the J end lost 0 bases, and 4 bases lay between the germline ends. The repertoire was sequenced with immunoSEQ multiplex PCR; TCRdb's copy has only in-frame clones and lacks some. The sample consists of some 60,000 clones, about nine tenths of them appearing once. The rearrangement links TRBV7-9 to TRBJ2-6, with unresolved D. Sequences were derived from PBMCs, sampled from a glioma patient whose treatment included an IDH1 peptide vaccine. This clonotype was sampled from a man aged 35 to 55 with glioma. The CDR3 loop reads CASSWGSGANVLTF. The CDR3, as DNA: TGTGCCAGCAGCTGGGGCTCTGGGGCCAACGTCCTGACTTTC.